The clone carrying this T cell receptor beta chain showed up just a few times. CDR1 and CDR2 (germline): SGHRS, YFSETQ. V dropped 6 bases and J dropped 0; count of bases not matched to a gene: 8. The CDR3 has 15 amino acids. This sample was taken from a study of blood T cell repertoires in COVID-19. Across the study: Both acute and convalescent COVID-19 samples were obtained from the United States, Italy and Spain. The analysed material was cDNA or gDNA that came from T cells, B-cell-depleted T cells, or PBMCs.

In the authors' methods: Reference gene primer amplification in the assay estimated nucleated cell counts. Repertoires were generated with immunoSEQ multiplex PCR, while TCRdb's copy carries only in-frame clones and drops some. From that table come the V and J calls and clone size; the DNA was used to work out D and trimming. Here the sample spans about 150,000 clones, under 95% being singletons. The chain is built from TRBV5-1 and TRBJ1-1; 7 bases line up with TRBD1. The sequence came from a middle-aged man with acute or convalescent COVID-19. The specimen was peripheral blood. CDR3 nucleotide sequence: TGCGCCAGCAACGAGGGGGCAGGGTTGAACACTGAAGCTTTCTTT. Translating gives CASNEGAGLNTEAFF.